A selection of T cell receptor beta chains follows, all from one sample in a study of sequential checkpoint blockade in melanoma. TCRdb keeps only in-frame clones here, not all; method: immunoSEQ multiplex PCR. The sample holds tens of thousands of clones, approximately 88% seen once. The sample here was CD8+ T cells sorted from blood (inferred from file names), taken from a patient given nivolumab and ipilimumab in sequence. The source of these receptors is a human donor with melanoma. CDR3s include the opening cysteine and the closing phenylalanine or tryptophan. D genes are given only for firm matches. Part of the rows lack a size; the others show once, few, many or a class for expanded clones.

TRBJ2-1,-,TRBV15,-,TGTGCCACCAGCAGGACCGGGATTGAGCAGTTCTTC,CATSRTGIEQFF
TRBJ2-1,-,TRBV2,TRBD2,TGTGCCAGCAGGGGCACTAGCGGGAAGCGCAATGAGCAGTTCTTC,CASRGTSGKRNEQFF
TRBJ2-1,-,TRBV12-5,TRBD2,TGTGCTAGTAGTGACCCAGCGGGGGGGACCGATGAGCAGTTCTTC,CASSDPAGGTDEQFF
TRBJ2-6,-,TRBV7-2,TRBD2,TGTGCCAGCAGCCACGGGGCTAGCGGGGGGGCTGGGGCCAACGTCCTGACTTTC,CASSHGASGGAGANVLTF
TRBJ2-5,-,TRBV4-1,-,TGCGCCAGCAGCCAAGAGTGGGGCCCGGAGACCCAGTACTTC,CASSQEWGPETQYF
TRBJ1-4,-,TRBV7-9,-,TGTGCCAGCAGCTTAAGACTGGAAAAACTGTTTTTT,CASSLRLEKLFF
TRBJ1-1,-,TRBV19,-,TGTGCCAGTAGTCAGGGGTACACTGAAGCTTTCTTT,CASSQGYTEAFF
TRBJ2-1,-,TRBV2,TRBD2,TGTGCCAGCAGTGACGGCGGGGGTGTGTACAATGAGCAGTTCTTC,CASSDGGGVYNEQFF
TRBJ2-7,-,TRBV28,TRBD2,TGTGCCAGCAGACTCAAACCGGGACTAGCGTTATACGAGCAGTACTTC,CASRLKPGLALYEQYF
TRBJ2-3,-,TRBV7-9,TRBD1,TGTGCCAGCAGCTTAGACAGGGGTTACACAGATACGCAGTATTTT,CASSLDRGYTDTQYF
TRBJ1-4,-,TRBV5-5,-,TGTGCCAGCAGCTTGGTCGGGACTGCAACTAATGAAAAACTGTTTTTT,CASSLVGTATNEKLFF
TRBJ2-7,-,TRBV6-5,-,TGTGCCAGCAGTTACTTAAACAGCCCCGCCTGGTACGAGCAGTACTTC,CASSYLNSPAWYEQYF
TRBJ2-5,-,TRBV19,TRBD1,TGTGCCAGTAGGCGGACAGGGGGCCCCCAAGAGACCCAGTACTTC,CASRRTGGPQETQYF
TRBJ1-6,-,TRBV7-6,-,TGTGCCAGCAGCCTGGAATCGAGGGCACCCCTCCACTTT,CASSLESRAPLHF
TRBJ1-6,-,TRBV28,TRBD1,TGTGCCAGCAGCACCGACAGGGCTCACGATAATTCACCCCTCCACTTT,CASSTDRAHDNSPLHF
TRBJ2-7,-,TRBV6-5,-,TGTGCCAGCAGTTACTCGGGGCGGCGGCAGTACTTC,CASSYSGRRQYF
TRBJ2-7,-,TRBV7-9,TRBD2,TGTGCCAGCCGCCGGGAGGGCTACTACGAGCAGTACTTC,CASRREGYYEQYF
TRBJ2-7,-,TRBV27,-,TGTGCCAGCAGTTTATCGAGACAGTCCTACGAGCAGTACTTC,CASSLSRQSYEQYF
TRBJ2-1,once,TRBV5-6,TRBD2,TGTGCCAGCAGCTTGATGTTACTAGCGGGAGGCAAGCAGTTCTTC,CASSLMLLAGGKQFF
TRBJ2-5,-,TRBV19,TRBD2,TGTGCCAGTAGCGCCGCAGCGGGGGTGGCCCAGTACTTC,CASSAAAGVAQYF
TRBJ2-7,-,TRBV29-1,-,TGCAGCGTTGTTCCCGAGGACACCGGATCCTACGAGCAGTACTTC,CSVVPEDTGSYEQYF
TRBJ1-1,-,TRBV19,TRBD1,TGTGCCAGCTCTGGACAGGGGAACACTGAAGCTTTCTTT,CASSGQGNTEAFF
TRBJ2-1,-,TRBV7-3,TRBD2,TGTGCCAGCAGCGTACTAGCGGGAGCCTACAATGAGCAGTTCTTC,CASSVLAGAYNEQFF
TRBJ1-5,-,TRBV28,TRBD1,TGTGCCAGCAAACGGACAGGTAATTTTTATGGTCAGCCCCAGCATTTT,CASKRTGNFYGQPQHF
TRBJ1-2,-,TRBV27,TRBD1,TGTGCCAGCAGTTTATCCCAGGGGGGCTATGGCTACACCTTC,CASSLSQGGYGYTF
TRBJ2-2,-,TRBV19,TRBD1,TGTGCCAGTAGTGACTCCAGGACAGGGTCTGGGGAGCTGTTTTTT,CASSDSRTGSGELFF
TRBJ1-2,-,TRBV28,TRBD1,TGTGCCAGCATTACGGACAGGGGCTATGGCTACACCTTC,CASITDRGYGYTF
TRBJ1-1,-,TRBV6-1,-,TGTGCCAGCCTGGGCCGCATTGAAGCTTTCTTT,CASLGRIEAFF
TRBJ2-1,-,TRBV27,TRBD1,TGTGCCAGCAGTCTTTACAGGGGGCTTGGGAATGAGCAGTTCTTC,CASSLYRGLGNEQFF
TRBJ1-2,-,TRBV4-3,-,TGCGCCAGCAGCCAAGCCGTCGGGGGGGTGACCTATGGCTACACCTTC,CASSQAVGGVTYGYTF
TRBJ2-7,-,TRBV28,-,TGTGCCAGCAGTCCCCCGGGTACAGGGTTCTACGAGCAGTACTTC,CASSPPGTGFYEQYF
TRBJ1-1,-,TRBV7-3,-,TGTGCCAGCAGCTTAGTGGAAGGTTCGGGAGACACTGAAGCTTTCTTT,CASSLVEGSGDTEAFF
TRBJ2-1,-,TRBV27,-,TGTGCCAGCAGTTTAGGAGGGGGCGATGAGCAGTTCTTC,CASSLGGGDEQFF
TRBJ1-1,-,TRBV11-2,-,TGTGCCAGCAACACCTACGAGGGCACGAACACTGAAGCTTTCTTT,CASNTYEGTNTEAFF
TRBJ2-1,-,TRBV7-9,TRBD2,TGTGCCAGCAGCCCACGAACCGGGACTAGCGGGGACAATGAGCAGTTCTTC,CASSPRTGTSGDNEQFF
TRBJ2-7,-,TRBV4-1,-,TGCGCCAGCAGCCAAGATCTCAACTTCTACGAGCAGTACTTC,CASSQDLNFYEQYF
TRBJ2-7,-,TRBV5-6,TRBD1,TGTGCCAGCAGCTCCGGGACAGGGACCTACGAGCAGTACTTC,CASSSGTGTYEQYF
TRBJ2-3,-,TRBV2,-,TGTGCCAGCAGTGAGGATAGTAGCCCCGGGTTGGTTAGCGCAGATACGCAGTATTTT,CASSEDSSPGLVSADTQYF
TRBJ1-1,-,TRBV7-9,TRBD1,TGTGCCAGCAGCTCCCCCCGGGACAGGGGAGTTATGAACACTGAAGCTTTCTTT,CASSSPRDRGVMNTEAFF
TRBJ1-4,once,TRBV23-1,-,TGCGCCACCAAGACAGAGAATGAAAAACTGTTTTTT,CATKTENEKLFF
TRBJ1-2,-,TRBV27,TRBD1,TGTGCCAGCAGTTTATCGGGACAGCCCCGTGGCTACACCTTC,CASSLSGQPRGYTF
TRBJ2-3,-,TRBV7-6,TRBD1,TGTGCCAGCAGCTTAGCGGGACAGGCGGGCACAGATACGCAGTATTTT,CASSLAGQAGTDTQYF
TRBJ2-7,few,TRBV19,-,TGTGCCAGTAGTCATGGACAGTCCTACGAGCAGTACTTC,CASSHGQSYEQYF
TRBJ2-5,-,TRBV12-5,TRBD1,TGTGCTAGTGGTTTTGGACAGGGGAAAGAGACCCAGTACTTC,CASGFGQGKETQYF
TRBJ1-5,few,TRBV19,-,TGTGCCAGTAGTATAGGGGCCGACCGAAATCAGCCCCAGCATTTT,CASSIGADRNQPQHF
TRBJ2-7,-,TRBV7-6,TRBD1,TGTGCCAGCAGCCCCCCCGAGACAGGGGGCCGCGAGCAGTACTTC,CASSPPETGGREQYF
TRBJ2-7,-,TRBV7-9,-,TGTGCCAGCAGCTTAAGGGGTATCAACGAGCAGTACTTC,CASSLRGINEQYF
TRBJ2-3,-,TRBV7-8,TRBD2,TGTGCCAGCAGCTTAGCATTCGGACTAGCGGCCACCAGCACAGATACGCAGTATTTT,CASSLAFGLAATSTDTQYF
TRBJ2-2,-,TRBV7-2,-,TGTGCCAGCAGCCCTAAGGGGGAAGCGGGGTCCACCGGGGAGCTGTTTTTT,CASSPKGEAGSTGELFF
TRBJ2-1,-,TRBV4-1,TRBD1,TGCGCCAGCAGCCCACTTGGACAGGGGGCGGGCAATGAGCAGTTCTTC,CASSPLGQGAGNEQFF
TRBJ2-1,few,TRBV6-4,TRBD2,TGTGCCAGCAGTAGCGGGAGGGAAGGAGGCGATGAGCAGTTCTTC,CASSSGREGGDEQFF
TRBJ2-2,-,TRBV27,-,TGTGCCAGCAGTTTACGTACGAACACCGGGGAGCTGTTTTTT,CASSLRTNTGELFF
TRBJ2-1,once,TRBV5-1,TRBD1,TGCGCCAGCAGACCCTGGACAGGGCCGGATGAGCAGTTCTTC,CASRPWTGPDEQFF